This record covers a single T cell receptor (beta chain). This CDR3 contains 16 residues. CDR1 and CDR2 from the germline V gene are SGHTA and FQGNSA. With V trimmed by 5 bases and J by 10 bases, 15 bases remained unmatched. This specimen belongs to a study of blood T cell repertoires in COVID-19. In the source study's methods: How many nucleated cells were present was estimated from reference gene primer amplification. Method: immunoSEQ multiplex PCR; TCRdb's copy keeps in-frame clones and lacks some. Clone size and the V and J calls come from that table; the DNA yielded D and trimming. The sample contains some 270,000 clones, approximately 90% of which appear only once.

The sequenced sample consisted of PBMCs or T cells enriched from blood (not recorded which). This TCR was recovered from a woman aged 30 to 39 with acute COVID-19. This sequence joins TRBV7-2 and TRBJ2-1; the match to TRBD2 covers 9 bases. In DNA form, the CDR3 reads TGTGCCAGCAGCATGACCGGGACTAGCTTAAAGAACGAGCAGTTCTTC. Protein: CASSMTGTSLKNEQFF. Complete variable domain (other parts from reference TRBV7-2 and TRBJ2-1): GAGVSQSPSNKVTEKGKDVELRCDPISGHTALYWYRQSLGQGLEFLIYFQGNSAPDKSGLPSDRFSAERTGGSVSTLTIQRTQQEDSAVYLCASSMTGTSLKNEQFFGPGTRLTVL.